This TCR beta chain was sequenced for a study of blood T cell repertoires in COVID-19. TCRdb keeps only in-frame clones here, not all; method: immunoSEQ multiplex PCR. In the table there are approximately 500,000 clones, about 88% of which are singletons. Input material: peripheral blood. The sequence came from a man younger than 35 with COVID-19, enrolled during active disease.

CDR3 DNA sequence: TGTGCCAGCAGCTCAGGGGGATGGCCCTCCTACGAGCAGTACTTC. Its protein product is CASSSGGWPSYEQYF. The rearrangement uses TRBV6-2 or TRBV6-3 and TRBJ2-7, with 7 bases identical to TRBD1. Looked up from germline, CDR1 is MNHEY and CDR2 is SVGEGT. The CDR3 is 15 amino acids. V shed 6 bases and J 0 bases; nucleotides not matched to a gene: 8.